Detailed here is one TCR beta chain. Its antigen remains unknown. This entry belongs to a study of T cell repertoires in ileal Crohn's disease. Points from the study as a whole: Compared with CD4 T cells, sorted CD8 cells carried more expanded clones.

Patients were adults with ileal or ileocolonic Crohn's disease needing resection. Around 0.45 micrograms of biopsy DNA per sample underwent TCRB immunosequencing. Using immunoSEQ multiplex PCR, the repertoire was profiled, and TCRdb retains in-frame clones only, with some absent. The data contain about 4,700 clones, approximately 78% of them singletons. Trimming removed 1 base at V and 4 bases at J, with 15 bases between. Germline CDR1 reads SGHRS; CDR2 reads YFSETQ. The CDR3 extends over 15 amino acids. The specimen was ileal tissue. This receptor was identified in an adult with Crohn's disease. The chain employs TRBV5-1 and TRBJ2-7, with D tentatively TRBD2 (7 bases). The CDR3 nucleotides are TGCGCCAGCAGCTTGAAGGCGGGGGCCCAATACGAGCAGTACTTC. This translates into CASSLKAGAQYEQYF.